The 31 T cell receptor beta chains reported below all come from one sample, sequenced in a study of T cells in Graves' hyperthyroidism and ophthalmopathy. Amplification of TCR beta CDR3 regions used RNA as the template. The TCR CDR3 was amplified in a first-round RT-PCR using the HTBI primer set. A single record per CDR3 protein comes from TCRdb applying MiXCR to the multiplex PCR reads. The sample has approximately 600,000 distinct CDR3 sequences, 13% to 15% seen once. Material: blood. The source of these receptors is a woman between 18 and 29 years old with Graves' ophthalmopathy.

The chain employs TRBV6-2 or TRBV6-3 and TRBJ1-4; D perhaps matches TRBD1 (5 bases). The germline V and J ends were trimmed by 5 bases and 8 bases, with 15 bases remaining between them. The CDR3 consists of 14 residues. Germline V gene lookup returns CDR1 MNHEY and CDR2 SVGEGT. In nucleotides, the CDR3 is TGTGCCAGCAGTAGAGGGACCGGGAAGGAAAAACTGTTTTTT. This encodes CASSRGTGKEKLFF.

This clonotype was picked up many times. This rearrangement joins TRBV28 to TRBJ1-5; D gene ambiguous. The CDR3 has 16 residues. Trimming pared 5 bases from V and 5 bases from J, leaving 19 bases between. The germline V gene has CDR1 MDHEN and CDR2 SYDVKM. The CDR3 sequence is CASSPDAGPGDQPQHF. DNA of the CDR3: TGTGCCAGCAGTCCCGACGCAGGCCCTGGGGATCAGCCCCAGCATTTT. Full variable domain (remainder filled in from reference TRBV28 and TRBJ1-5): DVKVTQSSRYLVKRTGEKVFLECVQDMDHENMFWYRQDPGLGLRLIYFSYDVKMKEKGDIPEGYSVSREKKERFSLILESASTNQTSMYLCASSPDAGPGDQPQHFGDGTRLSIL.

This clonotype was counted many times. The chain is built from TRBV7-2 and TRBJ1-1, with D possibly matching TRBD1 (6 bases). The germline V and J ends were trimmed by 2 bases and 0 bases, with 16 bases remaining between them. The CDR3 contains 17 residues. Germline CDR1 is SGHTA and CDR2 is FQGNSA. CDR3 amino acids: CASSLRLTGTLNTEAFF. The CDR3 DNA reads as TGTGCCAGCAGCTTAAGGCTTACCGGGACATTGAACACTGAAGCTTTCTTT. Complete variable domain (other parts from reference TRBV7-2 and TRBJ1-1): GAGVSQSPSNKVTEKGKDVELRCDPISGHTALYWYRQSLGQGLEFLIYFQGNSAPDKSGLPSDRFSAERTGGSVSTLTIQRTQQEDSAVYLCASSLRLTGTLNTEAFFGQGTRLTVV.

This clonotype has a count of ten or more. The chain combines TRBV6-6 with TRBJ2-3; tentatively, D is TRBD2 (6 bases). The CDR3 loop spans 16 amino acids. The ends were cut back, 2 bases at V and 4 bases at J, with 16 bases in the middle. Germline CDR1 and CDR2: MNHNY and SVGAGI (reference sequence). The CDR3 here is CASSYLAGGSPDTQYF. The CDR3 DNA follows: TGTGCCAGCAGTTACCTCGCAGGAGGGAGCCCAGATACGCAGTATTTT.

A word on this clonotype: A single base separates this from a much larger clone, so it may be a read error. This chain connects TRBV6-1 to TRBJ2-7; 10 bases align to TRBD2. Germline CDR1 reads MNHNS; CDR2 reads SASEGT. The CDR3 contains 14 residues. V lost 4 bases to trimming and J lost 6 bases; unmatched junction nucleotides: 6. The CDR3: CASSASGRNCEQYF. The CDR3 DNA follows: TGTGCCAGCAGTGCTAGCGGGAGAAACTGCGAGCAGTACTTC.

The sample holds many counts of this clonotype. One end of the junction is discordant with germline, which a read error may explain. The genes are TRBV12-3 or TRBV12-4 and TRBJ2-2; TRBD2 matches at 8 bases. This CDR3 comprises 14 residues. The CDR3: CASSLAGRTGELFF. The DNA for the CDR3 is TGTGCCAGCAGTCTAGCGGGTCGCACCGGGGAGCTGTTTTTT.

This clonotype was found many times. The chain is built from TRBV20-1 and TRBJ2-7; D is possibly TRBD2 (6 bases). Germline loops: CDR1 DFQATT, CDR2 SNEGSKA (reference sequence). The CDR3 is made up of 15 amino acids. V lost 2 bases and J 0 bases, leaving 14 bases between the germline ends. The CDR3 spells CSARRYRESSYEQYF. Here the CDR3 DNA reads TGCAGTGCTAGACGGTACCGGGAGAGCTCCTACGAGCAGTACTTC.

A remark on this clonotype: At one end, the junction sequence differs from germline, possibly due to a read error. The chain joins TRBV5-8 to TRBJ2-5; the D gene is possibly TRBD1 (6 bases). The germline gives CDR1 SGHTS, CDR2 YDEGEE. The CDR3 is made up of 17 amino acids. The CDR3 loop reads CTSSFSPGQRYQETQYF. The CDR3 coding sequence is TGTACCAGCAGCTTTTCGCCGGGACAACGGTACCAAGAGACCCAGTACTTC.

The chain carries TRBV29-1 and TRBJ2-5; D is ambiguous. CDR1 is SQVTM and CDR2 is ANQGSEA in the germline V gene. The CDR3 extends over 14 amino acids. V shed 8 bases and J shed 5 bases, with 21 bases lying between them. CDR3 amino acids: CSTHRQPGGETQYF. Written as DNA, the CDR3 is TGCAGCACCCACCGACAACCGGGTGGGGAGACCCAGTACTTC. Looking up the rest from reference TRBV29-1 and TRBJ2-5 gives the full variable domain: SAVISQKPSRDICQRGTSLTIQCQVDSQVTMMFWYRQQPGQSLTLIATANQGSEATYESGFVIDKFPISRPNLTFSTLTVSNMSPEDSSIYLCSTHRQPGGETQYFGPGTRLLVL.

This clonotype was counted only a few times. The chain is built from TRBV7-9 and TRBJ1-4, with 8 bases fitting TRBD1. Unmatched junction bases numbered 8, after V lost 0 bases and J lost 8 bases. Germline CDR1 is SEHNR and CDR2 is FQNEAQ (reference sequence). This CDR3 region has 16 residues. The CDR3 coding sequence is TGTGCCAGCAGCTTAGCTCCAGGGGGCGGACGGGAAAAACTGTTTTTT. Translating it yields CASSLAPGGGREKLFF.

This clonotype was picked up many times. CDR3: CASSFPGSTDTQYF. The CDR3 DNA follows: TGTGCCAGCAGTTTCCCGGGAAGCACAGATACGCAGTATTTT. V is TRBV12-3 or TRBV12-4 and J is TRBJ2-3, with a tentative D call TRBD2 (5 bases). This CDR3 contains 14 residues. V was pared by 3 bases and J by 0 bases, with 7 bases between.

This clonotype came up many times. The DNA is omitted, as the CDR3 cannot be located on it reliably, and the CDR3 follows TCRdb's listing. This rearrangement joins TRBV20-1 to TRBJ1-1. From its first to its last residue, the CDR3 has 19 amino acids. Germline assignment: CDR1 DFQATT and CDR2 SNEGSKA (reference sequence). CDR3 region: CSASGFGAGGGIMNTEAFF.

This clonotype was observed at least ten times. This sequence joins TRBV6-1 and TRBJ2-5; perhaps TRBD1 as D (6 bases). The V end lost 7 bases, the J end lost 2 bases, and 11 bases lay between the germline ends. Germline values: CDR1 MNHNS, CDR2 SASEGT. This CDR3 has 13 residues. The CDR3 sequence: CASTGDIQETQYF. The CDR3 coding sequence is TGTGCCAGCACCGGGGACATTCAAGAGACCCAGTACTTC.

This clonotype was counted many times. This sequence joins TRBV6-2 or TRBV6-3 and TRBJ2-1; TRBD2 matches 16 bases. This CDR3 is built from 18 residues. Germline V gene data show CDR1 as MNHEY and CDR2 as SVGEGT. The junction had 10 bases not matched to a gene; V was cut back by 4 bases and J by 7 bases. The CDR3 reads CASSSPGTSGRAGNEQFF. The CDR3 DNA sequence: TGTGCCAGCAGTTCGCCCGGGACTAGCGGGAGGGCGGGGAATGAGCAGTTCTTC.

V is TRBV6-1 and J is TRBJ2-3, with 9 bases identical to TRBD2. CDR1 MNHNS and CDR2 SASEGT come from the germline V gene. There are 16 residues in the CDR3. J lost 5 bases, V lost 5 bases, and 11 bases had no gene match. The CDR3 DNA follows: TGTGCCAGCAGTTGGCGGGCGGGAGGGCACGGAGATACGCAGTATTTT. Encoded protein: CASSWRAGGHGDTQYF.

The chain carries TRBV4-1 and TRBJ2-5; 10 bases are a match to TRBD2. CDR3 size: 17 residues. Germline assignment: CDR1 MGHRA and CDR2 YSYEKL. The V segment lost 1 base and the J segment 2 bases; nucleotides outside the gene matches: 7. The CDR3 sequence: CASSQGTSGKSQETQYF. In DNA form, the CDR3 reads TGCGCCAGCAGCCAAGGAACTAGCGGGAAGTCACAAGAGACCCAGTACTTC.

At least ten counts were recorded for this clonotype. CDR3 protein: CASSPPVAGTDTQYF. As DNA, the CDR3 is TGTGCCAGCAGCCCCCCGGTAGCGGGCACAGATACGCAGTATTTT. This chain uses TRBV7-9 with TRBJ2-3, with a weak D call TRBD2 (6 bases). Germline V gene data show CDR1 as SEHNR and CDR2 as FQNEAQ (reference sequence). Trimming pared 5 bases from V and 1 base from J, leaving 13 bases between. The CDR3 sequence is 15 residues long.

In this sample, this clonotype turned up many times. The junction and the germline gene differ at one end; a read error may be behind it. The rearrangement joins TRBV7-7 to TRBJ2-5; TRBD2 agrees at 8 bases. This CDR3 is 16 amino acids long. The germline V gene encodes CDR1 SSHAT and CDR2 FNYEAQ (reference sequence). CDR3 bases: TGTGCTAGCAGCCCTAGGGTAGCGGGAATCCGGGAGACCCAGTACTTC. It encodes CASSPRVAGIRETQYF.

A few counts support this clonotype. The J gene is TRBJ2-7, the V gene TRBV4-1, with D unclear. Germline loops: CDR1 MGHRA, CDR2 YSYEKL. The CDR3 length is 17 residues. Trimming stripped 0 bases from V and 7 bases from J, with 22 bases between. This CDR3 reads CASSQEGNPVLLREQYF. For the CDR3, the DNA is TGCGCCAGCAGCCAAGAGGGTAACCCCGTTCTACTGCGTGAGCAGTACTTC.

This clonotype appeared a few times. J is TRBJ2-3 and V is TRBV7-2, with 9 positions matching TRBD2. With 2 bases clipped from V and 0 bases from J, the junction kept 6 bases outside the gene matches. Germline CDR1 is SGHTA and CDR2 is FQGNSA. The CDR3 contains 17 residues. CDR3 in amino acids: CASSLSWTSASTDTQYF. Written as DNA, the CDR3 is TGTGCCAGCAGCTTATCCTGGACTAGCGCTAGCACAGATACGCAGTATTTT.

Ten or more counts support this clonotype. This sequence joins TRBV12-3 or TRBV12-4 and TRBJ2-6; D call uncertain. The CDR3 loop spans 13 amino acids. Deletions cut 6 bases from V and 2 bases from J, with 5 bases between. In DNA, the CDR3 is TGTGCCAGCAGCCAACCTGGGGCCAACGTCCTGACTTTC. Translating it yields CASSQPGANVLTF.

This clonotype was seen repeatedly, ten times or more. The chain couples TRBV12-3 or TRBV12-4 to TRBJ1-1, with TRBD1 as a possible D gene (5 bases). The CDR3 has 15 amino acids. Trimming cost V 0 bases and J 5 bases, with 13 bases left between them. The CDR3 DNA reads as TGTGCCAGCAGTTTAGCGCCGACGGGGGGAACTGAAGCTTTCTTT. Encoded protein: CASSLAPTGGTEAFF.

This clonotype was detected only a few times. The chain couples TRBV6-2 or TRBV6-3 to TRBJ2-1; 14 bases fit TRBD2. V was pared by 0 bases and J by 7 bases, with 2 bases of the junction left unmatched. This CDR3 is 16 amino acids long. CDR1 and CDR2 (germline): MNHEY, SVGEGT. CDR3 DNA: TGTGCCAGCAGTTACTCCGGGACTAGCGGGAGTAATGAGCAGTTCTTC. Translation: CASSYSGTSGSNEQFF.

In this sample, this clonotype turned up many times. This chain links TRBV5-8 with TRBJ2-7, with D perhaps TRBD1 (6 bases). Germline loops: CDR1 SGHTS, CDR2 YDEGEE. The CDR3 spans 11 residues. V gave up 5 bases and J gave up 9 bases, with 12 bases separating them. The CDR3 DNA sequence: TGTGCCAGCAGTTCCCAGGGGAGGCAGTACTTC. This gives the protein CASSSQGRQYF.

In this sample, this clonotype turned up a few times. The J gene is TRBJ2-7, the V gene TRBV19, with D tentatively TRBD1 (6 bases). The length of the CDR3 is 14 residues. Germline-derived CDR1 and CDR2 are LNHDA and SQIVND (reference sequence). V was pared by 7 bases and J by 0 bases, with 13 bases between. The CDR3 spells CASNTDRSSYEQYF. The CDR3 coding sequence is TGTGCCAGTAACACAGACAGGAGCTCCTACGAGCAGTACTTC. Complete variable domain (other parts from reference TRBV19 and TRBJ2-7): DGGITQSPKYLFRKEGQNVTLSCEQNLNHDAMYWYRQDPGQGLRLIYYSQIVNDFQKGDIAEGYSVSREKKESFPLTVTSAQKNPTAFYLCASNTDRSSYEQYFGPGTRLTVT.

At least ten counts were recorded for this clonotype. The V gene is TRBV2, the J gene TRBJ1-2; 8 bases are a match to TRBD1. This CDR3 is 14 amino acids long. CDR1 is SNHLY and CDR2 is FYNNEI in the germline V gene. Losses at the gene ends were 2 bases for V and 8 bases for J; bases not matched to a gene: 7. Here the CDR3 reads CASSESVTGVGYTF. In DNA, the CDR3 is TGTGCCAGCAGTGAAAGCGTGACAGGGGTGGGCTACACCTTC. Filled out from reference TRBV2 and TRBJ1-2, the complete variable domain reads EPEVTQTPSHQVTQMGQEVILRCVPISNHLYFYWYRQILGQKVEFLVSFYNNEISEKSEIFDDQFSVERPDGSNFTLKIRSTKLEDSAMYFCASSESVTGVGYTFGSGTRLTVV.

This clonotype turned up a few times. CDR3 nucleotides: TGTGCCACCACAGCGTACGAATACGAGCAGTACTTC. This sequence encodes CATTAYEYEQYF. The chain has TRBV7-8 and TRBJ2-7; unclear D gene. Germline V gives CDR1 SGHVS, CDR2 FQNEAQ. V lost 10 bases and J lost 4, with 14 bases in between. This CDR3 is built from 12 residues.

V and J are TRBV9 and TRBJ1-6; tentative D call: TRBD1 (6 bases). Between the trimmed V and J ends, which lost 4 bases and 13 bases, there was a span of 18 bases. The CDR3 length is 14 residues. Looked up from germline, CDR1 is SGDLS and CDR2 is YYNGEE. The CDR3 protein is CASSRRDIASPLHF. CDR3 in DNA: TGTGCCAGCAGCCGCCGGGACATAGCAAGTCCCCTCCACTTT.

This clonotype was seen at least ten times. CDR3 amino acids: CASSQQAAPNNEQFF. The CDR3, as DNA: TGTGCCAGCAGCCAACAAGCGGCACCTAACAATGAGCAGTTCTTC. The chain couples TRBV7-3 to TRBJ2-1, with D maybe TRBD2 (5 bases). The CDR3 runs to 15 residues. Trimming stripped 5 bases from V and 5 bases from J, with 16 bases between. Germline CDR1 and CDR2: SGHTA and FQGTGA. Variable domain in full (rest from reference TRBV7-3 and TRBJ2-1): GAGVSQTPSNKVTEKGKYVELRCDPISGHTALYWYRQSLGQGPEFLIYFQGTGAADDSGLPNDRFFAVRPEGSVSTLKIQRTERGDSAVYLCASSQQAAPNNEQFFGPGTRLTVL.

This clonotype was observed many times. This rearrangement joins TRBV11-3 to TRBJ2-1; D ambiguous. Trimming pared 5 bases from V and 0 bases from J, leaving 11 bases between. Germline CDR1 and CDR2: SGHNT and YENEEA. The CDR3 is 15 amino acids. CDR3: CASSPRMGSYNEQFF. The CDR3 DNA reads as TGTGCCAGCAGCCCTCGCATGGGCTCCTACAATGAGCAGTTCTTC.

This clonotype was seen ten or more times. The chain couples TRBV11-1 to TRBJ2-7; D is undetermined. The CDR3 is 13 residues long. In germline, CDR1 is SGHAT, CDR2 FQDESV (reference sequence). Trimming removed 5 bases at V and 4 bases at J, with 12 bases between. The CDR3 here is CASSPVGQYEQYF. DNA of the CDR3: TGTGCCAGCAGCCCAGTCGGGCAGTACGAGCAGTACTTC.